This entry describes one T cell receptor (beta chain). Antigen: not known. The record originates from a study of shared clonotypes between healthy human individuals. Study-wide background: CD4 naive cells filled three plates per donor, CD4 memory three, CD8 naive two and CD8 memory one.

Sequencing was performed with immunoSEQ multiplex PCR; in TCRdb, only in-frame clones are kept and a portion is missing. The sample has 600,000 to 800,000 clones, roughly two thirds seen once. Overall study results and limits: Sorted-subset samples were not fully sequenced, rarefaction indicated.

The TCR comes from a woman aged 25 to 39 in good health. Sequenced input: memory CD4+ T cells sorted from blood. The subset is: CD45RA-negative fraction.

The CDR3 DNA follows: TGTGCCAGCAGCCCTGCGGGGGACTCAGGGGGTTCTAAGACCCAGTACTTC. Its protein is CASSPAGDSGGSKTQYF. The rearrangement uses TRBV2 and TRBJ2-5, with D perhaps matching TRBD1 or TRBD2 (7 bases each). Trimming left V 6 bases short and J 6 bases short, with 26 bases between. Germline V gene lookup returns CDR1 SNHLY and CDR2 FYNNEI. This CDR3 comprises 17 residues.